The 10 T cell receptor beta chains presented below share a single source sample, sequenced in a study of blood T cell repertoires in COVID-19. TCRdb keeps only in-frame clones here, not all; method: immunoSEQ multiplex PCR. The table has some 270,000 clones, about four fifths seen once. Sequencing was carried out using PBMCs or T cells enriched from blood (not recorded which). Receptor source: a man aged 50 or older who had recovered from COVID-19.

The V and J genes are TRBV10-2 and TRBJ1-2, with 10 bases aligning to TRBD1. Per germline, CDR1 WSHSY and CDR2 SAAADI. The CDR3 extends over 15 amino acids. V lost 5 bases, J lost 5 bases, and 8 bases stayed unmatched. This CDR3 is CASSMTGGSLYGYTF. CDR3 in DNA: TGCGCCAGCAGTATGACAGGGGGCAGTTTGTATGGCTACACCTTC.

This clone was detected once. The CDR3 nucleotides read TGTGCCAGCAGTACCCCTGCTGAGGGCACTGAAGCTTTCTTT. It is translated as CASSTPAEGTEAFF. V usage is TRBV5-4 and J usage is TRBJ1-1; D not certain. Germline assignment: CDR1 SGHNT and CDR2 YYREEE (reference sequence). V shed 5 bases and J shed 4 bases, with 15 bases lying between them. The CDR3 consists of 14 residues.

This chain connects TRBV28 to TRBJ2-7; 8 nucleotides agree with TRBD2. The CDR3 is made up of 15 amino acids. Germline V gene data show CDR1 as MDHEN and CDR2 as SYDVKM. Trimming at V came to 8 bases and at J to 5 bases, leaving 14 bases not matched to a gene. The CDR3: CASRGGWGNRDEQYF. In nucleotides, the CDR3 is TGTGCCAGCCGGGGGGGATGGGGGAATAGAGACGAGCAGTACTTC.

A single count supports this clone. The J gene is TRBJ2-1, the V gene TRBV3-1 (or the pseudogene TRBV3-2); 7 bases are shared with TRBD2. The length of the CDR3 is 16 residues. Trimming removed 0 bases from V and 10 bases from J; junction bases left unmatched: 12. Germline CDR1 is LGHDT and CDR2 is YNNKEL (reference sequence). CDR3 bases: TGTGCCAGCAGCCAAGATCGGGGGGTACCCGGAGGAGAGCAGTTCTTC. It codes for CASSQDRGVPGGEQFF.

The chain employs TRBV27 and TRBJ1-2; no definite D call. This CDR3 is built from 13 residues. Germline-derived CDR1 and CDR2 are MNHEY and SMNVEV (reference sequence). V lost 4 bases and J lost 4, with 10 bases in between. DNA of the CDR3: TGTGCCAGCAGTTCCGGGAAGTTCTATGGCTACACCTTC. Amino acid sequence: CASSSGKFYGYTF.

The chain employs TRBV18 and TRBJ1-6; the D gene is possibly TRBD1 (5 bases). CDR3 size: 17 residues. Germline assignment: CDR1 KGHSH and CDR2 LQKENI. Trimming removed 2 bases at V and 8 bases at J, with 19 bases between. The CDR3 sequence: CASSPKPPQGEDSPLHF. CDR3 coding DNA: TGTGCCAGCTCACCAAAACCACCCCAGGGTGAGGATTCACCCCTCCACTTT.

DNA of the CDR3: TGTGCCAGCAGACACGAGAGCGGGAGTCCCTACGAGCAGTACTTC. Protein: CASRHESGSPYEQYF. The rearrangement joins TRBV3-1 (or the pseudogene TRBV3-2) to TRBJ2-7, with 8 nucleotides matching TRBD2. The CDR3 spans 15 residues. Germline V gene lookup returns CDR1 LGHDT and CDR2 YNNKEL (reference sequence). V was clipped by 6 bases and J by 2 bases; unmatched bases: 9.

This clone was seen a single time. This chain connects TRBV29-1 to TRBJ2-5, with D possibly matching TRBD2 (6 bases). Trimming removed 1 base at V and 5 bases at J, with 14 bases between. The germline gives CDR1 SQVTM, CDR2 ANQGSEA. This CDR3 has 14 amino acids. The CDR3, as DNA: TGCAGCGTTGAAGTTGTACGGAGGGGTGAGACCCAGTACTTC. Translation gives CSVEVVRRGETQYF.

This clone was seen a handful of times. Other DNA variants within this sample encode the same CDR3. The rearrangement uses TRBV12-5 and TRBJ1-5; D possibly corresponds to TRBD1 (5 bases). Germline V gene data show CDR1 as LGHNT and CDR2 as FRNRAP. The germline V and J ends were trimmed by 3 bases and 1 base, with 10 bases remaining between them. This CDR3 has 15 amino acids. The CDR3 sequence is CASGFGSGSNQPQHF. The DNA of the CDR3 is TGTGCTAGTGGTTTTGGGTCAGGGAGCAATCAGCCCCAGCATTTT.

The chain is built from TRBV19 and TRBJ1-2, with D possibly TRBD1 on 5 matching bases. CDR3 length equals 13 residues. The germline V gene has CDR1 LNHDA and CDR2 SQIVND (reference sequence). CDR3: CANGGEVNYGYTF. CDR3 bases: TGTGCTAACGGGGGGGAGGTTAACTATGGCTACACCTTC.